This T cell receptor beta chain stems from a study of cytomegalovirus exposure and HLA in healthy donors (dated by TCRdb to the late 2010s). Concerning the study at large: An earlier analysis of about 530 of the donors reported over 250 Gb of sequence data and 117 million unique TCR beta sequences obtained from about 179 million T cells. Approximately 300 gigabases of sequencing data and approximately 85 million unique TCR sequences were included in an early release covering 550 to 800 HLA-typed donors. Among the roughly 390 genotyped donors, approximately 76% belonged to the genetic ancestry cluster associated with self-reported Caucasian donors. The aim of the study was to test whether cataloging public T cell receptors could identify signatures of past pathogen exposure. Using immunosequencing, the study profiled T cell repertoires from approximately 700 subjects and related those repertoires to cytomegalovirus serostatus. Besides the first cohort of 550 to 750 subjects, a separate validation cohort made up of 120 or so different subjects was used. To predict cytomegalovirus infection status, the study brought together high-throughput TCR immunosequencing, statistical association of individual TCRs with disease status, and machine learning. A later analysis re-examined previously published TCR beta repertoires from more than 550 donors and added high-resolution HLA genotyping to investigate patterns of TCR occurrence. Rather than using new phenotypic data, the later analysis identified candidate immune exposures from TCR beta sequences and from how often those sequences occurred across donors. To decide whether each TCR beta V gene segment behaved as functional or pseudogenic, an earlier analysis of some 580 of the donors relied on high-throughput TCR beta sequencing. Donor age, sex, ethnicity and CMV serostatus were collected together with the repertoire data. Genome-wide SNP genotypes for about 55% of the roughly 670 donors were used in a later genetic analysis, which treated that subset as a discovery cohort. All discovery cohort repertoires had been generated on a single sequencing platform. Both class I and class II loci were covered by HLA typing, at four-digit resolution. The number of typed donors differed by locus: about 620-640 for A, B, C, DRB1 and DQB1; 500 to 550 for DQA1; 606 for DPA1; and some 450 for DPB1. Roughly 5 DR-DQ haplotypes were handled as single units for association and clustering, since linkage in the cohort was strong. On average, about 200,000 unique TCR beta nucleotide sequences were sequenced per donor among more than 350 genotyped donors of the cohort, with 15% to 20% of those sequences being non-productive. On the study overall, not on this receptor specifically: Several of the top co-occurrence clusters appeared to be linked to parvovirus B19, influenza, CMV and Epstein-Barr virus, according to a later analysis. A later analysis found that HLA-associated TCR beta chains were more clonally expanded and had lower generation probabilities than equally common non-associated chains. In a later analysis, the rate of TCR association differed among HLA loci, with DRB1 alleles having the most associated TCRs and HLA-C alleles having the fewest. A few of the identified cytomegalovirus-associated TCR beta chains were confirmed in vitro to be specific for cytomegalovirus antigens. The 87-base-pair reads could not distinguish some IMGT-functional V segments, including TRBV6-2 and TRBV6-3, so those segments were excluded. CMV serostatus was the only immune exposure information available for the cohort. Broadly in line with IMGT annotations, most TCR beta V segments showed up in productive rearrangements about 90% or about 30% of the time in an earlier analysis of about 500 of the donors. Across donors, most TCR sequences were observed very rarely, whereas some public TCRs were present in many individuals. A further reported finding was that TCR beta sequences accurately predicted the HLA-A and HLA-B alleles for most subjects in the first cohort. Strong co-occurrence of HLA alleles, especially DR and DQ, made assigning TCR associations to individual alleles difficult. In a later genetic analysis, a missense DCLRE1C variant was associated with V-gene and J-gene trimming of TCR beta chains, and the association was replicated in an independent cohort. A later analysis found that most CMV-associated TCR beta chains appeared HLA-restricted, with HLA associations seemingly driven largely by CMV exposure. Compared with the approximately 700-donor mean, donors in an Asian-associated ancestry cluster had fewer N-insertions in productive TCRs, according to a later genetic analysis. This cohort had only TCR beta chains sequenced, and the lack of alpha or paired-chain data limited which features could be detected. Cytomegalovirus status was reported to be diagnosed by the classifier with high specificity and sensitivity in both the original and validation cohorts. The presence/absence analyses assumed that sequencing depth was roughly uniform across donors, and that assumption may not be true. The authors suggested that the approach could potentially be extended to other disease states and immunological phenotypes. In a later analysis, 16,951 TCR beta sequences were associated with specific HLA alleles at a false discovery rate of 0.05. A group of highly shared sequence variants was considered likely to be a technical artifact of the sequencing pipeline. The study gave a list of under 200 TCR beta chains associated with cytomegalovirus. Because HLA typing was missing for some donors at each locus, association tests included only the typed subset. Correlated functional status among segregating V segments might reflect linkage disequilibrium, but an unknown experimental factor could not be ruled out. Because counts were too low, about 18 rarely observed V segments, including chromosome 9 orphons, were excluded from the earlier analysis of around 640 of the donors.

Details on this clone: This receptor's antigen is unknown. Base qualities were left out, and no much larger clone turns up one base away.

Receptors were amplified or captured by the immunoSEQ multiplex PCR assay. The multiplex PCR relied on a mix of 60 forward primers for TCR Vbeta segments and 13 reverse primers for TCR Jbeta segments. Amplification of the CDR3 region of rearranged TCR beta genes was performed with a multiplex PCR assay on genomic DNA. Amplified TCR beta libraries were sequenced as 87-base-pair reads on the Illumina HiSeq System. The authors' pipeline ran thus. A later analysis tallied 75 million to 85 million unique TCR beta chains across the 700 or so repertoires, and around 10 million of those chains were shared by two or more donors. Raw reads were error-corrected and collapsed into unique sequences with a nearest-neighbor algorithm that merged closely related sequences to remove PCR and sequencing errors. CDR3 sequences were aligned to IMGT reference sequences to assign V, D and J gene segments. Each retained sequence needed at least a six-nucleotide match to both a V gene segment and a J gene segment. A rearrangement counted as productive if the CDR3 had no stop codons and remained in frame with V and J, and every other rearrangement counted as non-productive. Following IMGT convention, CDR3 was defined as the stretch from the second conserved V-encoded cysteine to the conserved J-encoded phenylalanine. Sequences without an unambiguous match to a single V gene segment were excluded from the earlier analysis of several hundred of the donors. An earlier analysis of some 500 of the donors classified V segments as functional when productive rearrangements were above 56.7% and as segregating when the standard deviation between donors was above 5%. A statistical classification framework was developed to diagnose cytomegalovirus status using the catalog of TCR beta chain sequences. In a later analysis, TCR nucleotide sequences were compared against IMGT/GENE-DB human TR gene sequences so that V and J genes could be assigned. In a later analysis, CDR3 sequences and most-parsimonious VDJ recombination scenarios were assigned using the TCRdist pipeline. A later analysis defined each TCR beta chain by its CDR3 amino acid sequence plus V-gene family, and excluded reads lacking a unique V-gene family. As a way to deal with suspected cross-contamination and a sequencing artifact, a later analysis dropped more than 500 nucleotide sequences that were highly shared and had low generation probability. A later analysis calculated a clonal expansion index for each public chain from normalized within-repertoire ranks of inferred template counts. A later analysis computed generation probabilities with a VDJ recombination model fitted to out-of-frame rearrangements, and checked the results against IGoR. A later analysis scored TCR-TCR, TCR-HLA and TCR-CMV co-occurrence with hypergeometric tests, applying a repertoire-size bias correction to TCR pairs. False discovery rates were estimated in a later analysis by permuting HLA or CMV assignments 20 times. In a later analysis, co-occurring TCRs were grouped using DBSCAN, with TCRdist sequence similarity added in when clustering inside HLA-allele-positive subsets. Repertoires with fewer than 30,000 or more than 120,000 public chains, plus five repertoires with anomalous nucleotide sharing, were excluded from co-occurrence clustering. Drawn from immuneACCESS, this table holds only the in-frame rearrangements with V and J called that TCRdb kept. Clones are partly lost; checked studies trace under half to an unresolved V gene and leave the rest unexplained. The V and J calls and clone size were taken over from that table, and D and trimming were inferred from the DNA. The sample table lists roughly 120,000 clones, about 80% of them with a count of one. The top ten clones comprise over 2% of the sample.

The cohort consisted of some 670 healthy bone marrow donors. At the time of sampling, every cohort member was nominally healthy, though immune exposures that went unrecorded were likely present. The donor tested CMV seronegative and was one of the 352 seronegative cohort members. Every donor gave a peripheral blood sample, and the peripheral blood mononuclear cells from that sample were used for TCR beta sequencing. The Qiagen DNeasy Blood Extraction Kit was used to extract genomic DNA from the blood cell samples. Germline trimming amounts to 0 bases on V and 9 bases on J, with 9 as the count of junction bases outside the gene matches. CDR1 and CDR2 (SGHRS, YFSETQ) derive from the germline V gene. The CDR3 runs 16 residues from the cysteine to the phenylalanine. The CDR3 DNA has 48 bases and is translated from base 1.

The chain employs TRBV5-1 and TRBJ2-4, with 10 middle bases fitting TRBD2. The sample was PBMCs. The receptor was derived from a man aged 25 to 40 in good health and CMV-seronegative. CDR3 loop: CASSLALAGGFGIQYF. The nucleotide sequence is TGCGCCAGCAGCTTGGCCTTAGCGGGAGGTTTCGGCATTCAGTACTTC. The CDR3 plus the reference TRBV5-1 and TRBJ2-4 genes for the other parts give the full variable domain: KAGVTQTPRYLIKTRGQQVTLSCSPISGHRSVSWYQQTPGQGLQFLFEYFSETQRNKGNFPGRFSGRQFSNSRSEMNVSTLELGDSALYLCASSLALAGGFGIQYFGAGTRLSVL.